These 20 T cell receptor beta chains were all obtained from the same sample, sequenced in a study of T cells in tuberculosis. The method was immunoSEQ multiplex PCR; TCRdb's version includes in-frame clones alone and lacks a portion of them. The sample has 30,000 or so clones, roughly 90% seen once; the top ten hold 6% to 7%. The sequencing input was PBMCs. The receptors here all came from a donor aged 10-29 years with latent tuberculosis or without tuberculosis infection.

The chain combines TRBV29-1 with TRBJ1-4; 8 bases are a match to TRBD1. In germline, CDR1 is SQVTM, CDR2 ANQGSEA. The CDR3 runs to 15 residues. V was pared by 3 bases and J by 6 bases, with 9 bases of the junction left unmatched. CDR3 DNA: TGCAGCGTTGAGGCGTGGACAGGGCTCGATGAAAAACTGTTTTTT. Its protein product is CSVEAWTGLDEKLFF.

This chain links TRBV5-6 with TRBJ2-1; no definite D call. There are 15 residues in the CDR3. Trimming took off 0 bases at V and 0 bases at J, with 7 bases between the two ends. In germline, CDR1 is SGHDT, CDR2 YYEEEE. The DNA of the CDR3 is TGTGCCAGCAGCTTGGACGCGTTCTCCTACAATGAGCAGTTCTTC. Translation: CASSLDAFSYNEQFF.

This chain links TRBV19 with TRBJ2-5, with TRBD1 matching over 7 bases. This CDR3 is built from 14 residues. V lost 7 bases to trimming and J lost 4 bases; unmatched junction nucleotides: 9. Germline CDR1 and CDR2: LNHDA and SQIVND (reference sequence). The CDR3 sequence is CASKETGSAETQYF. DNA of the CDR3: TGTGCCAGTAAGGAGACAGGGTCCGCAGAGACCCAGTACTTC.

CDR3 loop: CASSSTGEETQYF. The DNA for the CDR3 is TGTGCCAGCAGCTCCACAGGGGAAGAGACCCAGTACTTC. This sequence joins TRBV7-9 and TRBJ2-5; 7 positions match TRBD1. Per germline, CDR1 SEHNR and CDR2 FQNEAQ (reference sequence). V lost 4 bases, J lost 3 bases, and 2 bases stayed unmatched. CDR3 size: 13 residues.

This sequence joins TRBV2 and TRBJ2-7, with 15 positions matching TRBD2. CDR3 size: 15 residues. The germline CDR1 and CDR2 sequences are SNHLY and FYNNEI. The ends lost 7 bases at V and 3 bases at J; junction bases unmatched: 4. Here the CDR3 DNA reads TGTGCCAGCACCGGGGGACTAGCGGGGGGCTACGAGCAGTACTTC. This gives the protein CASTGGLAGGYEQYF.

This chain's CDR3 is CASSVGGVITDTQYF. The CDR3 DNA follows: TGTGCCAGCAGCGTAGGCGGGGTTATCACAGATACGCAGTATTTT. The chain carries TRBV9 and TRBJ2-3; possibly TRBD2 for D (6 bases). Germline assignment: CDR1 SGDLS and CDR2 YYNGEE. Trimming shortened V by 0 bases and J by 2 bases, and 10 bases separated the two germline ends. CDR3 length: 15 residues. The full variable domain, with the rest looked up from reference TRBV9 and TRBJ2-3, is DSGVTQTPKHLITATGQRVTLRCSPRSGDLSVYWYQQSLDQGLQFLIQYYNGEERAKGNILERFSAQQFPDLHSELNLSSLELGDSALYFCASSVGGVITDTQYFGPGTRLTVL.

The chain employs TRBV11-2 and TRBJ1-3; 10 bases agree with TRBD1. V trimming: 3 bases; J trimming: 6 bases; junction bases outside the gene matches: 2. This CDR3 spans 14 amino acids. CDR1 is SGHAT, CDR2 FQNNGV, per germline. Here the CDR3 DNA reads TGTGCCAGCAGCTTTGGACAGGGGGAAAACACCATATATTTT. Protein sequence: CASSFGQGENTIYF.

The chain carries TRBV19 and TRBJ2-2; 7 bases map to TRBD1. Germline CDR1 LNHDA, CDR2 SQIVND (reference sequence). Trimming at V came to 6 bases and at J to 6 bases, leaving 7 bases not matched to a gene. CDR3 length equals 14 residues. The DNA for the CDR3 is TGTGCCAGTAGGAACACAGGGGAACCCGGGGAGCTGTTTTTT. It specifies CASRNTGEPGELFF.

The V and J genes are TRBV5-1 and TRBJ2-3; 14 nucleotides match TRBD2. The ends lost 3 bases at V and 2 bases at J; junction bases unmatched: 2. The CDR3 runs 16 residues. CDR1 and CDR2 from the germline V gene are SGHRS and YFSETQ. The CDR3 bases are TGCGCCAGCAGCTCGGGACTAGCGGGGGACACAGATACGCAGTATTTT. Translating it yields CASSSGLAGDTDTQYF.

J is TRBJ2-7 and V is TRBV15; 7 positions agree with TRBD2. From germline, CDR1 is LNHNV and CDR2 YYDKDF (reference sequence). The CDR3 loop spans 18 amino acids. The ends lost 0 bases at V and 0 bases at J; junction bases unmatched: 11. The CDR3 sequence: CATSRDGPAGPISYEQYF. The CDR3, as DNA: TGTGCCACCAGCAGAGATGGACCAGCGGGGCCTATCTCCTACGAGCAGTACTTC.

The chain recombines TRBV28 with TRBJ2-3; the D gene is possibly TRBD2 (5 bases). Germline values: CDR1 MDHEN, CDR2 SYDVKM. The CDR3 consists of 14 residues. With 3 bases removed from V and 2 bases from J, the gap between germline ends came to 9 bases. DNA of the CDR3: TGTGCCAGCAGTTTCCGAGGGATCACAGATACGCAGTATTTT. Translation: CASSFRGITDTQYF.

V usage is TRBV18 and J usage is TRBJ2-6, with 7 bases fitting TRBD1. CDR1 KGHSH and CDR2 LQKENI come from the germline V gene. This CDR3 contains 16 residues. With V trimmed by 10 bases and J by 0 bases, 9 bases remained unmatched. The CDR3 nucleotides read TGTGCCACACATCGGGACAGCTCCTCTGGGGCCAACGTCCTGACTTTC. Translation: CATHRDSSSGANVLTF.

The V and J genes are TRBV6-1 and TRBJ1-5; D may be TRBD1 (5 bases). V was cut by 10 bases and J by 0 bases, with 13 bases left in between. Per germline, CDR1 MNHNS and CDR2 SASEGT. The CDR3 extends over 14 amino acids. The CDR3 coding sequence is TGTGCCACCACGGGGGAGGCTAGCAATCAGCCCCAGCATTTT. This translates into CATTGEASNQPQHF.

This clone was recorded only once. Written as DNA, the CDR3 is TGTGCCAGCAGTCAACAGGGAAATGAAAAACTGTTTTTT. Translation gives CASSQQGNEKLFF. The V call is TRBV28, the J call TRBJ1-4; possible D gene TRBD1, 6 bases. This CDR3 has 13 residues. Germline CDR1 and CDR2: MDHEN and SYDVKM. V lost 5 bases, J lost 5 bases, and 9 bases lay in between.

The rearrangement links TRBV5-1 to TRBJ2-2, with 8 nucleotides matching TRBD1. This CDR3 is built from 16 residues. V was clipped by 4 bases and J by 3 bases; unmatched bases: 8. Germline CDR1 reads SGHRS; CDR2 reads YFSETQ. CDR3 bases: TGCGCCAGCAGCCTTCACCCGGGACAGGACACCGGGGAGCTGTTTTTT. It codes for CASSLHPGQDTGELFF.

V gene TRBV19 combines with J gene TRBJ1-2; 9 bases agree with TRBD1. CDR1 and CDR2 from the germline V gene are LNHDA and SQIVND (reference sequence). The CDR3 consists of 14 residues. V gave up 7 bases and J gave up 6 bases; unmatched junction bases: 9. DNA of the CDR3: TGTGCCAGTAACCACATGACAGGGGGAAATGGCTACACCTTC. It specifies CASNHMTGGNGYTF.

This sequence joins TRBV2 and TRBJ2-3, with D possibly matching TRBD2 (6 bases). Germline CDR1 is SNHLY and CDR2 is FYNNEI. Deletions cut 7 bases from V and 3 bases from J, with 14 bases between. This CDR3 spans 14 amino acids. The CDR3 DNA is TGTGCCAGCAACCGCCCGGGAGAAACAGATACGCAGTATTTT. It is translated as CASNRPGETDTQYF. The whole variable domain, filled in from reference TRBV2 and TRBJ2-3, reads EPEVTQTPSHQVTQMGQEVILRCVPISNHLYFYWYRQILGQKVEFLVSFYNNEISEKSEIFDDQFSVERPDGSNFTLKIRSTKLEDSAMYFCASNRPGETDTQYFGPGTRLTVL.

The DNA of the CDR3 is TGTGCCAGCAGTCCCCCAGAGGGGGACAGGGGCTTGCAGCAGTACTTC. Translating gives CASSPPEGDRGLQQYF. This chain joins TRBV28 and TRBJ2-7; the match to TRBD1 covers 10 bases. Per germline, CDR1 MDHEN and CDR2 SYDVKM. This CDR3 has 16 residues. Unmatched junction bases numbered 15, after V lost 5 bases and J lost 8 bases.

V usage is TRBV4-3 and J usage is TRBJ2-3, with 11 nucleotides matching TRBD2. Germline CDR1 is LGHNA and CDR2 is YSLEER. Trimming removed 0 bases from V and 4 bases from J; junction bases left unmatched: 3. CDR3 length equals 16 residues. CDR3: CASSQDLAGGPDTQYF. DNA for the CDR3: TGCGCCAGCAGCCAAGATCTAGCGGGGGGTCCAGATACGCAGTATTTT.

V and J are TRBV5-1 and TRBJ2-1; 13 positions match TRBD2. The CDR3 runs to 16 residues. V dropped 3 bases and J dropped 8; count of bases not matched to a gene: 8. Germline assignment: CDR1 SGHRS and CDR2 YFSETQ. The CDR3 reads CASSSTSGGAADEQFF. In nucleotides, the CDR3 is TGCGCCAGCAGCTCTACTAGCGGGGGGGCCGCGGATGAGCAGTTCTTC.